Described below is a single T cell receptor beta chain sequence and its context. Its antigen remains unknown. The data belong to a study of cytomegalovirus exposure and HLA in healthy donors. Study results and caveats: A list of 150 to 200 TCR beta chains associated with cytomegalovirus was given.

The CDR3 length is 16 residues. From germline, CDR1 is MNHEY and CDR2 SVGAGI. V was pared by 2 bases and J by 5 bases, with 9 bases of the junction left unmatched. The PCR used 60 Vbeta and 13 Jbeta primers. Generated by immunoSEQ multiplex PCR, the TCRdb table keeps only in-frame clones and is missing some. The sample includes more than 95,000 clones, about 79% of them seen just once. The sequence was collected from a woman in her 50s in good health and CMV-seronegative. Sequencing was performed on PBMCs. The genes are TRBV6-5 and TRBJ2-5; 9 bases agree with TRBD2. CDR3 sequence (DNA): TGTGCCAGCAGTTACGTTGGCGGGAGGGCCGGGGAGACCCAGTACTTC. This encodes CASSYVGGRAGETQYF.